Each of the 16 T cell receptor beta chains below was sequenced from the same sample in a study of cytomegalovirus exposure and HLA in healthy donors. Amplification used 60 Vbeta primers and 13 Jbeta primers. The repertoire was sequenced with immunoSEQ multiplex PCR; TCRdb's copy has only in-frame clones and lacks some. The data contain approximately 170,000 clones, 75% to 90% of them singletons. The sample taken for sequencing was PBMCs. The receptors derive from a human donor in good health.

This clone occurred a few times. DNA of the CDR3: TGTGCCAGTCCCCGGGACAGGCCCGTCGGTCTCTCCTACGAGCAGTACTTC. Translating gives CASPRDRPVGLSYEQYF. The chain carries TRBV5-6 and TRBJ2-7; the match to TRBD1 covers 8 bases. Germline-derived CDR1 and CDR2 are SGHDT and YYEEEE. The CDR3 has 17 residues. After removal of 8 bases from V and 0 bases from J, the junction contained 16 bases not matched to a gene.

This rearrangement joins TRBV6-1 to TRBJ1-2; the match to TRBD1 covers 7 bases. CDR1 MNHNS and CDR2 SASEGT come from the germline V gene. Losses at the gene ends were 7 bases for V and 5 bases for J; bases not matched to a gene: 7. This CDR3 spans 13 amino acids. Here the CDR3 DNA reads TGTGCCAGCACCCGGACAGGCGGATATGGCTACACCTTC. This sequence encodes CASTRTGGYGYTF.

The V gene is TRBV20-1, the J gene TRBJ1-1; D not resolved. V was shortened by 3 bases and J by 7 bases, with 9 bases between the two germline ends. Germline V gene sequence: CDR1 DFQATT, CDR2 SNEGSKA (reference sequence). The CDR3 spans 11 residues. Here the CDR3 DNA reads TGCAGTGCTAGCGGGGTTAGTGAAGCTTTCTTT. Residues: CSASGVSEAFF.

The rearrangement links TRBV6-4 to TRBJ2-3, with 8 bases matching TRBD2. The CDR3 length is 15 residues. Germline V CDR1 and CDR2: MRHNA, SNTAGT. V dropped 4 bases and J dropped 2; count of bases not matched to a gene: 5. CDR3 sequence reads: CASSVRAGDTDTQYF. CDR3 coding DNA: TGTGCCAGCAGTGTTAGAGCGGGGGACACAGATACGCAGTATTTT.

The rearrangement links TRBV6-4 to TRBJ2-3, with a possible D match to TRBD2 (6 bases). Between the trimmed V and J ends, which lost 4 bases and 5 bases, there was a span of 16 bases. This CDR3 has 15 amino acids. The germline gives CDR1 MRHNA, CDR2 SNTAGT. Here the CDR3 reads CASSALLGGEDTQYF. The CDR3 DNA sequence: TGTGCCAGCAGTGCATTATTGGGGGGAGAAGATACGCAGTATTTT.

The chain uses TRBV28 and TRBJ1-1; the match to TRBD1 covers 8 bases. The CDR3 is made up of 15 amino acids. Germline V gene sequence: CDR1 MDHEN, CDR2 SYDVKM. J lost 0 bases, V lost 0 bases, and 0 bases had no gene match. The CDR3: CASSLWGQVNTEAFF. CDR3 bases: TGTGCCAGCAGTTTATGGGGACAGGTGAACACTGAAGCTTTCTTT.

The chain employs TRBV5-1 and TRBJ2-2, with a possible D match to TRBD2 (6 bases). Germline V CDR1 and CDR2: SGHRS, YFSETQ. The CDR3 is 15 residues long. Trimming left V 5 bases short and J 0 bases short, with 11 bases between. Written as DNA, the CDR3 is TGCGCCAGCAGACTAGCTTACTCGAACACCGGGGAGCTGTTTTTT. Protein sequence: CASRLAYSNTGELFF.

In this sample, this clone turned up a few times. The V call is TRBV15, the J call TRBJ2-1, with a weak D call TRBD2 (6 bases). CDR3 size: 15 residues. Between the trimmed V and J ends, which lost 1 base and 12 bases, there was a span of 19 bases. Per germline, CDR1 LNHNV and CDR2 YYDKDF (reference sequence). CDR3 in amino acids: CATSRGRVSSGPQFF. The DNA of the CDR3 is TGTGCCACCAGCAGAGGGAGGGTATCTTCGGGACCGCAGTTCTTC.

This clone was counted a few times. The V call is TRBV6-5, the J call TRBJ2-4; 7 bases map to TRBD2. The CDR3 spans 14 residues. In germline, CDR1 is MNHEY, CDR2 SVGAGI. Germline trimming cut 6 bases from V and 9 bases from J; bases unmatched to any gene: 11. In DNA, the CDR3 is TGTGCCAGCAGCACCCTAGGACTAGTTCCCATTCAGTACTTC. It translates to CASSTLGLVPIQYF.

This clone occurred once. This rearrangement joins TRBV4-3 to TRBJ2-7, with D possibly TRBD2 on 5 matching bases. Trimming pared 1 base from V and 0 bases from J, leaving 13 bases between. CDR1 is LGHNA and CDR2 is YSLEER in the germline V gene. CDR3 length: 16 amino acids. The CDR3 here is CASSQVPGSSSYEQYF. DNA of the CDR3: TGCGCCAGCAGCCAAGTCCCGGGGTCGAGCTCCTACGAGCAGTACTTC.

The chain couples TRBV27 to TRBJ2-7; TRBD1 matches at 8 bases. V lost 6 bases to trimming and J lost 2 bases; unmatched junction nucleotides: 9. The length of the CDR3 is 15 residues. Germline V CDR1 and CDR2: MNHEY, SMNVEV (reference sequence). CDR3 sequence (DNA): TGTGCCAGCAGAACGGACAGGGCATTAACCTACGAGCAGTACTTC. This encodes CASRTDRALTYEQYF.

The V gene is TRBV4-3, the J gene TRBJ1-6; maybe TRBD1 (5 bases). This CDR3 has 19 residues. CDR1 and CDR2 from the germline V gene are LGHNA and YSLEER. Trimming took off 7 bases at V and 4 bases at J, with 26 bases between the two ends. CDR3 sequence reads: CASTRQRLPDPFYNSPLHF. CDR3 DNA: TGCGCCAGCACTAGACAGCGCCTACCGGACCCCTTTTATAATTCACCCCTCCACTTT.

The chain is built from TRBV4-1 and TRBJ2-5; D is possibly TRBD2 (7 bases). The germline V and J ends were trimmed by 1 base and 6 bases, with 12 bases remaining between them. The CDR3 loop spans 14 amino acids. Germline CDR1 reads MGHRA; CDR2 reads YSYEKL. CDR3 bases: TGCGCCAGCAGCCAAGGTCTGCGGGGGCAGACCCAGTACTTC. It codes for CASSQGLRGQTQYF.

The V and J genes are TRBV9 and TRBJ2-2, with 14 bases aligning to TRBD2. CDR3 length: 16 residues. Losses at the gene ends were 3 bases for V and 8 bases for J; bases not matched to a gene: 6. The germline CDR1 and CDR2 sequences are SGDLS and YYNGEE. This CDR3 is CASSAWTSGGTGELFF. The CDR3 coding sequence is TGTGCCAGCAGCGCGTGGACTAGCGGGGGGACGGGGGAGCTGTTTTTT.

This clone was seen only a few times. The CDR3 nucleotides are TGTGCCAGCAGCGTAGGGTCTAGCGGGGGGGCCGTCTATGAGCAGTTCTTC. As protein: CASSVGSSGGAVYEQFF. V and J are TRBV9 and TRBJ2-1; 12 bases match TRBD2. Germline lookup yields CDR1 SGDLS and CDR2 YYNGEE. After removal of 0 bases from V and 8 bases from J, the junction contained 9 bases not matched to a gene. The CDR3 length is 17 residues.

This clone was seen only once. The rearrangement links TRBV5-1 to TRBJ1-2; 7 nucleotides match TRBD1. V was pared by 4 bases and J by 4 bases, with 7 bases of the junction left unmatched. Per germline, CDR1 SGHRS and CDR2 YFSETQ. The CDR3 loop spans 14 amino acids. The CDR3 sequence is CASSPGQAAYGYTF. The CDR3, as DNA: TGCGCCAGCAGCCCAGGACAGGCCGCCTATGGCTACACCTTC.